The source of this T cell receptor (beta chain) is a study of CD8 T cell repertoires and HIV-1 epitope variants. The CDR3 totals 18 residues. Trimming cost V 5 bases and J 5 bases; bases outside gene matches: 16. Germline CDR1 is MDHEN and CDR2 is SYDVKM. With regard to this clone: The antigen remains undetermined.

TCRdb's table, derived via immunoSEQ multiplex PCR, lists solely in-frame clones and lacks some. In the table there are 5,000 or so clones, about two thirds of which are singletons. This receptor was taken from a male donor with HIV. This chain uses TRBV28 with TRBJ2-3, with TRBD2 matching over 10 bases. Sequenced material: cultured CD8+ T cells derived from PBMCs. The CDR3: CASSPPLAGAFVGDTQYF. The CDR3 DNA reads TGTGCCAGCAGTCCCCCGCTAGCGGGAGCCTTTGTAGGAGATACGCAGTATTTT.